The 8 T cell receptor beta chains below come from one sample, sequenced in a study of regulatory T cells in long-lasting Graves disease. Time point noted: newly diagnosed GD, antithyroid drugs for less than 3 months. The TCR library was prepared using RNA isolated from PBMCs. To make TCR beta libraries, researchers used iRepertoire HTBI primers and Arm-PCR of CDR3 regions. TCRdb recomputed calls from the multiplex PCR reads with MiXCR, one row per CDR3 protein. This sample carries about 440,000 distinct CDR3 sequences, around 17% of them seen once, and the ten largest clones take approximately 11%. These sequences were also reported in another study, on T cells in Graves' hyperthyroidism and ophthalmopathy.

This sample comprised peripheral blood mononuclear cells (PBMCs), obtained at new diagnosis, from a patient treated with antithyroid drugs. The receptors come from a woman under 40 with Graves disease.

The rearrangement joins TRBV6-2 or TRBV6-3 to TRBJ1-2; D not resolved. This CDR3 contains 13 residues. Germline V gene data show CDR1 as MNHEY and CDR2 as SVGEGT. V dropped 5 bases and J dropped 0 bases, with 7 bases sitting between them. The CDR3 DNA reads TGTGCCAGCAGTGACACCTCTAACTATGGCTACACCTTC. Encoded protein: CASSDTSNYGYTF.

This clonotype was counted many times. The chain links TRBV27 to TRBJ2-5, with D unclear. The CDR3 has 13 residues. V lost 1 base and J lost 5, with 8 bases in between. CDR1 and CDR2 from the germline V gene are MNHEY and SMNVEV (reference sequence). In DNA, the CDR3 is TGTGCCAGCAGTTTATTCCTGGGGGAGACCCAGTACTTC. Its translation: CASSLFLGETQYF.

Ten or more counts support this clonotype. The chain recombines TRBV6-9 with TRBJ2-3, with D tentatively TRBD1 (6 bases). The CDR3 runs to 16 residues. CDR1 is MNHGY and CDR2 is SVAAGI in the germline V gene. Trimming pared 3 bases from V and 4 bases from J, leaving 17 bases between. The CDR3 region has the DNA TGTGCCAGCAGTTACGACAGAACAGGGAGAGCAGATACGCAGTATTTT. This codes for CASSYDRTGRADTQYF.

This clonotype occurred many times. V is TRBV27 and J is TRBJ2-3, with no clear D. V was cut by 6 bases and J by 8 bases, with 9 bases left in between. CDR1 is MNHEY and CDR2 is SMNVEV in the germline V gene (reference sequence). The CDR3 runs to 11 residues. CDR3: CASRLLLTQYF. CDR3 DNA sequence: TGTGCCAGCAGACTCCTCCTTACGCAGTATTTT.

This clonotype was detected ten times or more. This chain links TRBV20-1 with TRBJ2-1, with D uncertain. The V end was cut by 1 base, the J end by 0 bases, with 7 bases between. Per the germline V gene, CDR1 is DFQATT and CDR2 is SNEGSKA (reference sequence). CDR3 length equals 14 residues. The CDR3 nucleotides are TGCAGTGCTAGAGCGTCTAGCTCCTACAATGAGCAGTTCTTC. Protein product: CSARASSSYNEQFF.

This clonotype was picked up many times. This chain joins TRBV2 and TRBJ1-4; 7 bases are a match to TRBD1. V trimming: 6 bases; J trimming: 4 bases; junction bases outside the gene matches: 5. Germline lookup yields CDR1 SNHLY and CDR2 FYNNEI. CDR3 length: 14 residues. CDR3 nucleotide sequence: TGTGCCAGCAGCGTACAGGGGCTTAATGAAAAACTGTTTTTT. Translated: CASSVQGLNEKLFF.

This clonotype was picked up many times. The chain joins TRBV20-1 to TRBJ2-5, with 7 nucleotides matching TRBD2. CDR3 length: 17 amino acids. The germline V gene encodes CDR1 DFQATT and CDR2 SNEGSKA (reference sequence). V shed 3 bases and J 3 bases; nucleotides not matched to a gene: 16. The CDR3 region has the DNA TGCAGTGCTAGCAAGCGGGGAAGCTTGTTGGTGGAAGAGACCCAGTACTTC. This encodes CSASKRGSLLVEETQYF.

A few counts support this clonotype. This may be a read error, as it is one base from a much larger clone. The chain carries TRBV12-3 or TRBV12-4 and TRBJ2-1; 11 bases line up with TRBD1. The CDR3 length is 15 residues. The DNA for the CDR3 is TGTGGCAGCACACCGGGACAGGGGGACTACAATGAGCAGTTCTTC. Translated: CGSTPGQGDYNEQFF.